This T cell receptor (beta chain) was recovered during a study of cytomegalovirus exposure and HLA in healthy donors. Study-level results: According to a later analysis, donors in an Asian-associated ancestry cluster reportedly had fewer N-insertions than the approximately 670-donor mean.

For this clone: The antigen remains undetermined.

The germline V gene has CDR1 PRHDT and CDR2 FYEKMQ (reference sequence). V gave up 5 bases and J gave up 4 bases; unmatched junction bases: 11. This CDR3 comprises 17 residues. Researchers ran the PCR with 60 Vbeta and 13 Jbeta primers. TCRdb keeps only in-frame clones here, not all; method: immunoSEQ multiplex PCR. Here the sample spans 140,000 or so clones, roughly 90% being singletons. The material sequenced was PBMCs. J is TRBJ2-3 and V is TRBV13; TRBD2 agrees at 11 bases. The clonotype was recovered from a woman between 40 and 55 years old in good health and CMV-seronegative. The CDR3 loop is CASSRQLAGDGPDTQYF. The CDR3 DNA is TGTGCCAGCAGCCGCCAACTAGCGGGAGATGGCCCAGATACGCAGTATTTT.